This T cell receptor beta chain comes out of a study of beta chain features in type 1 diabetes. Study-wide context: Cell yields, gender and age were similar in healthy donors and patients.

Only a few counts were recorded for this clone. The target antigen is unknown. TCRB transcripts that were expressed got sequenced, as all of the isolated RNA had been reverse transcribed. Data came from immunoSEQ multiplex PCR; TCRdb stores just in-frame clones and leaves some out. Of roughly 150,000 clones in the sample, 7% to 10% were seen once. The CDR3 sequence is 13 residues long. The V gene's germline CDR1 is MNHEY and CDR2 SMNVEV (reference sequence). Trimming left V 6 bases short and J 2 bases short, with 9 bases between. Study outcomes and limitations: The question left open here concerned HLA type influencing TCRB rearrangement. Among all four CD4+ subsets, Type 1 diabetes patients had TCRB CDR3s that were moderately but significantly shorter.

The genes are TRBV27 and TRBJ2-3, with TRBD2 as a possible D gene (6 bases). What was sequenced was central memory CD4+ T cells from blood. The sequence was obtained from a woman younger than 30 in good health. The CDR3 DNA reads TGTGCCAGCAGGAGGACTAACACAGATACGCAGTATTTT. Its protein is CASRRTNTDTQYF.